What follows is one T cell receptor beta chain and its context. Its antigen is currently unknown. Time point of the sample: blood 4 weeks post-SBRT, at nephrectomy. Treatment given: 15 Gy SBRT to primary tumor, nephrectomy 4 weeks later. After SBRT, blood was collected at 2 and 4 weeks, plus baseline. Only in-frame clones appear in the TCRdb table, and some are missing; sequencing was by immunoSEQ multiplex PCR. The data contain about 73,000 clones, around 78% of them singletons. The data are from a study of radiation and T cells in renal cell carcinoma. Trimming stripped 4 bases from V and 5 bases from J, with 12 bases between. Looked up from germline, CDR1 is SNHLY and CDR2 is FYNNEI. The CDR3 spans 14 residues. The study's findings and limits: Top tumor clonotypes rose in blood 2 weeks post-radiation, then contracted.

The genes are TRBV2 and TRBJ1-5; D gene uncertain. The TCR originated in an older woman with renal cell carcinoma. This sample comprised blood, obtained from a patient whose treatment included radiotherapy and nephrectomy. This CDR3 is CASSVSGSYQPQHF. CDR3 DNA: TGTGCCAGCAGTGTCTCGGGATCCTATCAGCCCCAGCATTTT.